This TCR beta chain originates from a study of identical twins' blood T cells. Germline assignment: CDR1 SGHTA and CDR2 FQGNSA. This CDR3 region has 12 residues. For this clonotype: A read error may account for a junction end that differs from germline.

Libraries were made from RNA as TCR cDNA, using a modified protocol. Sample barcodes were added at both library ends during cDNA synthesis. TCRdb redid the calling of the 5' RACE reads with MiXCR, one entry per CDR3 protein. The sample consists of fewer than 450,000 distinct CDR3 sequences, more than 25% of them appearing once. Sequencing was done on a sample of PBMCs. The origin of this receptor is a woman between 18 and 50 years old in good health. The chain joins TRBV7-2 to TRBJ2-2, with D tentatively TRBD2 (6 bases). CDR3 sequence (DNA): TGTGCCGGCAGCTTCGGGGGACGGGAGCTGTTTTTT. It yields the protein CAGSFGGRELFF.